The 16 T cell receptor beta chains below were found in one sample sequenced in a study of cytomegalovirus exposure and HLA in healthy donors. Clones were sequenced by immunoSEQ multiplex PCR, and TCRdb holds only the in-frame ones, with some missing. Among approximately 180,000 clones, approximately 90% were seen once, and the ten largest hold more than 1.3%. Sequenced: PBMCs. These receptors were taken from a woman under 40 in good health and CMV-seronegative.

The chain recombines TRBV4-1 with TRBJ2-1; 7 bases match TRBD2. V gave up 1 base and J gave up 0 bases; unmatched junction bases: 3. CDR3 length equals 16 residues. Per germline, CDR1 MGHRA and CDR2 YSYEKL. In DNA, the CDR3 is TGCGCCAGCAGCCAAGGTTTAGCGGGCTCCTACAATGAGCAGTTCTTC. This translates into CASSQGLAGSYNEQFF.

The CDR3 nucleotides read TGCGCCAGCAGCTTGGGGACAGGGGGCCAGCCCCAGCATTTT. Protein product: CASSLGTGGQPQHF. The genes are TRBV5-1 and TRBJ1-5; TRBD1 matches 11 bases. The CDR3 runs to 14 residues. Unmatched junction bases numbered 0, after V lost 0 bases and J lost 7 bases. Germline CDR1 and CDR2: SGHRS and YFSETQ.

This clone was recorded only once. The chain employs TRBV11-2 and TRBJ2-1; perhaps TRBD2 as D (5 bases). In germline, CDR1 is SGHAT, CDR2 FQNNGV. The CDR3 totals 14 residues. V lost 2 bases to trimming and J lost 3 bases, with 8 bases between them. The CDR3, as DNA: TGTGCCAGCAGCTTACTAGGACTCTACAATGAGCAGTTCTTC. Amino acids: CASSLLGLYNEQFF. The full variable domain, rest sourced from reference TRBV11-2 and TRBJ2-1, is EAGVAQSPRYKIIEKRQSVAFWCNPISGHATLYWYQQILGQGPKLLIQFQNNGVVDDSQLPKDRFSAERLKGVDSTLKIQPAKLEDSAVYLCASSLLGLYNEQFFGPGTRLTVL.

The rearrangement joins TRBV4-1 to TRBJ1-2; D might be TRBD1 (5 bases). Looked up from germline, CDR1 is MGHRA and CDR2 is YSYEKL. The CDR3 is 15 amino acids. The V end was cut by 3 bases, the J end by 2 bases, with 13 bases between. As DNA, the CDR3 is TGCGCCAGCAGCCACCCCAGGGCCGAGAACTATGGCTACACCTTC. It codes for CASSHPRAENYGYTF.

The rearrangement links TRBV11-2 to TRBJ2-3, with unresolved D. Germline CDR1 SGHAT, CDR2 FQNNGV. Trimming removed 2 bases from V and 2 bases from J, with 8 bases in between. The CDR3 covers 14 residues. CDR3 nucleotide sequence: TGTGCCAGCAGCTTAATGGTACTCACAGATACGCAGTATTTT. Translation: CASSLMVLTDTQYF.

The V call is TRBV14, the J call TRBJ2-3; possibly TRBD2 for D (5 bases). CDR1 is SGHDN and CDR2 is FVKESK in the germline V gene. Trimming stripped 1 base from V and 6 bases from J, with 11 bases between. The CDR3 contains 14 residues. The CDR3 sequence: CASSQGLAGDTQYF. The CDR3, as DNA: TGTGCCAGCAGCCAAGGGCTAGCCGGGGATACGCAGTATTTT.

The chain links TRBV18 to TRBJ2-7, with a possible D match to TRBD1 (6 bases). The V end was cut by 3 bases, the J end by 7 bases, with 10 bases between. This CDR3 region has 12 residues. Germline CDR1 and CDR2: KGHSH and LQKENI. The CDR3 region is CASSPDSGEQYF. In DNA form, the CDR3 reads TGTGCCAGCTCACCGGACAGTGGGGAGCAGTACTTC.

This clone has only one observation. The chain employs TRBV19 and TRBJ1-2; D may be TRBD1 (6 bases). V was trimmed by 9 bases and J by 5 bases, leaving 19 bases between them. In germline, CDR1 is LNHDA, CDR2 SQIVND (reference sequence). The CDR3 totals 14 residues. CDR3 protein: CASSDVQGSYGYTF. As DNA, the CDR3 is TGTGCCAGCAGCGATGTACAGGGTTCATATGGCTACACCTTC.

V is TRBV5-1 and J is TRBJ2-6; no definite D call. The CDR3 runs 13 residues. Germline CDR1 SGHRS, CDR2 YFSETQ. The ends were cut back, 3 bases at V and 4 bases at J, with 5 bases in the middle. This CDR3 is CASSSEGANVLTF. In nucleotides, the CDR3 is TGCGCCAGCAGCTCGGAGGGGGCCAACGTCCTGACTTTC.

The rearrangement uses TRBV4-2 and TRBJ2-3; 8 nucleotides agree with TRBD2. Losses at the gene ends were 3 bases for V and 0 bases for J; bases not matched to a gene: 2. The germline gives CDR1 LGHNA, CDR2 YNFKEQ. This CDR3 contains 15 residues. The CDR3 bases are TGTGCCAGCAGCCATATAGCGGGGAGCACAGATACGCAGTATTTT. Translation: CASSHIAGSTDTQYF.

This chain connects TRBV6-5 to TRBJ2-5, with TRBD2 as a possible D gene (7 bases). The germline gives CDR1 MNHEY, CDR2 SVGAGI. CDR3 size: 16 residues. Trimming shortened V by 1 base and J by 0 bases, and 12 bases separated the two germline ends. CDR3 nucleotides: TGTGCCAGCAGTTACTGGGGGGGGGCGTACCAAGAGACCCAGTACTTC. Translating gives CASSYWGGAYQETQYF.

The chain links TRBV28 to TRBJ2-7; 11 bases line up with TRBD1. With V trimmed by 2 bases and J by 4 bases, 4 bases remained unmatched. Germline loops: CDR1 MDHEN, CDR2 SYDVKM. There are 15 residues in the CDR3. The CDR3 loop is CASSLGQGAGYEQYF. DNA for the CDR3: TGTGCCAGCAGTTTAGGACAGGGGGCTGGTTACGAGCAGTACTTC.

This clone was recorded a few times. V usage is TRBV5-4 and J usage is TRBJ1-2, with D hard to call. Trimming took 0 bases from V and 8 from J, leaving 5 bases between them. The CDR3 totals 11 residues. From germline, CDR1 is SGHNT and CDR2 YYREEE (reference sequence). The CDR3 nucleotides read TGTGCCAGCAGCTTGGCCTCGGGCTACACCTTC. As protein: CASSLASGYTF.

The genes are TRBV5-1 and TRBJ1-4; no clear D gene. Germline loops: CDR1 SGHRS, CDR2 YFSETQ. V lost 0 bases to trimming and J lost 3 bases, with 9 bases between them. The length of the CDR3 is 15 residues. This CDR3 reads CASSLGVTANEKLFF. CDR3 in DNA: TGCGCCAGCAGCTTGGGCGTAACAGCTAATGAAAAACTGTTTTTT.

The chain joins TRBV15 to TRBJ1-6; D is unresolved. Trimming cost V 6 bases and J 7 bases, with 10 bases left between them. CDR3 length: 13 amino acids. Germline CDR1 LNHNV, CDR2 YYDKDF (reference sequence). CDR3 residues: CATRDGGNSPLHF. Written as DNA, the CDR3 is TGTGCCACCAGAGACGGAGGGAATTCACCCCTCCACTTT.

V is TRBV2 and J is TRBJ2-3; TRBD1 might be the D (6 bases). The CDR3 is 21 amino acids. Trimming pared 5 bases from V and 0 bases from J, leaving 30 bases between. The germline V gene has CDR1 SNHLY and CDR2 FYNNEI. The CDR3 DNA is TGTGCCAGCAGTAGAGCATTCCTTACCGTTCACAGGGAAACTAGCACAGATACGCAGTATTTT. Residues: CASSRAFLTVHRETSTDTQYF.